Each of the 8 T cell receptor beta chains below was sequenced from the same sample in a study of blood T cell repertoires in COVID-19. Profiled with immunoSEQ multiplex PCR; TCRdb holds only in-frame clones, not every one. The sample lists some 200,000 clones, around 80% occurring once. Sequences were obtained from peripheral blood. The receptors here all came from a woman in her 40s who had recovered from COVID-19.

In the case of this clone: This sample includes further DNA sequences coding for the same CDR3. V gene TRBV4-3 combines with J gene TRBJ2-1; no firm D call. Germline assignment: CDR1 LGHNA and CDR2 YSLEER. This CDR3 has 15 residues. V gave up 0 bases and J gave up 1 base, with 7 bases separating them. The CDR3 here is CASSQDPSSYNEQFF. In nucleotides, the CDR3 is TGCGCCAGCAGCCAAGATCCTAGTTCCTACAATGAGCAGTTCTTC.

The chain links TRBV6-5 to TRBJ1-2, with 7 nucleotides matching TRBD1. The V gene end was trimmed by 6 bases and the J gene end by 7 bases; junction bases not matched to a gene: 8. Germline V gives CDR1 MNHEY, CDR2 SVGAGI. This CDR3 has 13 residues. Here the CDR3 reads CASRDTQGSGYTF. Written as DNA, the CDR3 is TGTGCCAGCAGAGACACACAGGGGTCTGGCTACACCTTC.

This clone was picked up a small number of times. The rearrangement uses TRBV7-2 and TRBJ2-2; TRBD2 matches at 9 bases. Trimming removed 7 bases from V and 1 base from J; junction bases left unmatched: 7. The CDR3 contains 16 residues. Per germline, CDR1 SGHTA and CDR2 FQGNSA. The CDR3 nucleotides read TGTGCCAGCACACCGGGACTAGCCATGAACACCGGGGAGCTGTTTTTT. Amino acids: CASTPGLAMNTGELFF. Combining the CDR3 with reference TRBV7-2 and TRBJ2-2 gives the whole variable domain GAGVSQSPSNKVTEKGKDVELRCDPISGHTALYWYRQSLGQGLEFLIYFQGNSAPDKSGLPSDRFSAERTGGSVSTLTIQRTQQEDSAVYLCASTPGLAMNTGELFFGEGSRLTVL.

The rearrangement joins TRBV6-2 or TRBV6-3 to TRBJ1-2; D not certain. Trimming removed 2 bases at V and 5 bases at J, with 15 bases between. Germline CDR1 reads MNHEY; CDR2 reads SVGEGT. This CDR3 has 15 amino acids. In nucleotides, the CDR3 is TGTGCCAGCAGTTACCCGAGGCTCACCGATTATGGCTACACCTTC. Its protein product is CASSYPRLTDYGYTF.

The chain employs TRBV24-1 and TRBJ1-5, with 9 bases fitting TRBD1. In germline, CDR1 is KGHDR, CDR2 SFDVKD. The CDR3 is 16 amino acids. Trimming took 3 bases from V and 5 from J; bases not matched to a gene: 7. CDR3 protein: CATSDTGQGFDQPQHF. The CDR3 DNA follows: TGTGCCACCAGTGATACGGGACAGGGATTCGATCAGCCCCAGCATTTT.

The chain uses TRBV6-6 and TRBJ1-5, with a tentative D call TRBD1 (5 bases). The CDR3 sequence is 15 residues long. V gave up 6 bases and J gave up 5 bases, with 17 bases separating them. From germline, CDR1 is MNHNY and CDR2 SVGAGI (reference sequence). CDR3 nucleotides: TGTGCCAGCAGAGAAGGGGCAGGGTCCCATCAGCCCCAGCATTTT. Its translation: CASREGAGSHQPQHF.

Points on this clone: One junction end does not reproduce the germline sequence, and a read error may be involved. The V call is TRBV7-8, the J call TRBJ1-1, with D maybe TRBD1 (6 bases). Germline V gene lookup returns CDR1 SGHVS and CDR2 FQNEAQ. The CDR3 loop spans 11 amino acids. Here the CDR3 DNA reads TGTGCCAGCAGCCGGGGACACCTCTCGGAATTT. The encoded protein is CASSRGHLSEF.

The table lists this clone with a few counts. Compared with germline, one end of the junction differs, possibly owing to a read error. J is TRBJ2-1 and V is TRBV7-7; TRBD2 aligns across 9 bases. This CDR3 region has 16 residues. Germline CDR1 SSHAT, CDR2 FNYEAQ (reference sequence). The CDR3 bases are TGTGCTAGCAGCTTAGAAGCGGGGGGTACCTACAATGAGCAGTTCTTC. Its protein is CASSLEAGGTYNEQFF.